One and the same sample provided the 10 T cell receptor beta chains below, sequenced in a study of T cell changes during pregnancy in multiple sclerosis. Only in-frame clones appear in the TCRdb table, and some are missing; sequencing was by immunoSEQ multiplex PCR. The table lists around 56,000 clones, less than 95% of them singletons. This specimen consisted of CD8+ T cells from peripheral blood mononuclear cells, obtained after pregnancy. These receptors all come from a female donor with multiple sclerosis, enrolled in a pregnancy study.

The chain carries TRBV7-8 and TRBJ2-5, with TRBD2 matching over 13 bases. The CDR3 covers 16 residues. CDR1 and CDR2 (germline): SGHVS, FQNEAQ. V shed 5 bases and J 1 base; nucleotides not matched to a gene: 4. The CDR3 DNA reads as TGTGCCAGCAGCCTTGGGACTAGCGGGATCCAAGAGACCCAGTACTTC. Its translation: CASSLGTSGIQETQYF.

CDR3 amino acids: CASSCNRGDNNNEQFF. CDR3 DNA: TGTGCCAGCAGCTGTAACAGGGGAGACAACAACAATGAGCAGTTCTTC. The chain uses TRBV7-9 and TRBJ2-1, with 7 nucleotides matching TRBD1. Per germline, CDR1 SEHNR and CDR2 FQNEAQ (reference sequence). CDR3 length: 16 amino acids. Trimming took 4 bases from V and 5 from J; bases not matched to a gene: 11.

The chain employs TRBV28 and TRBJ2-6, with 7 positions matching TRBD1. The CDR3 loop spans 18 amino acids. Germline values: CDR1 MDHEN, CDR2 SYDVKM. J lost 3 bases, V lost 7 bases, and 15 bases had no gene match. In nucleotides, the CDR3 is TGTGCCAGCACGGGGCTCGGACAGGTTACAAGTGGGGCCAACGTCCTGACTTTC. Amino acids: CASTGLGQVTSGANVLTF. The entire variable domain, with the rest obtained from reference TRBV28 and TRBJ2-6, is as follows: DVKVTQSSRYLVKRTGEKVFLECVQDMDHENMFWYRQDPGLGLRLIYFSYDVKMKEKGDIPEGYSVSREKKERFSLILESASTNQTSMYLCASTGLGQVTSGANVLTFGAGSRLTVL.

The chain couples TRBV30 to TRBJ2-5; 10 bases are a match to TRBD2. The CDR3 spans 17 residues. V shed 5 bases and J 5 bases; nucleotides not matched to a gene: 17. Per germline, CDR1 GTSNPN and CDR2 SVGIG (reference sequence). CDR3 DNA: TGTGCCTGGGGCCATGGAGCGGGAGGGCCAATGGGTGAGACCCAGTACTTC. Its translation is CAWGHGAGGPMGETQYF.

The chain has TRBV11-3 and TRBJ1-1; weak D call: TRBD1 (6 bases). This CDR3 region has 15 residues. Germline loops: CDR1 SGHNT, CDR2 YENEEA. The V end lost 3 bases, the J end lost 4 bases, and 15 bases lay between the germline ends. The CDR3 loop reads CASSLDPGHLTEAFF. The DNA for the CDR3 is TGTGCCAGCAGCTTGGACCCGGGACATCTCACTGAAGCTTTCTTT.

J is TRBJ2-1 and V is TRBV5-1, with a tentative D call TRBD1 (6 bases). The V end was cut by 1 base, the J end by 4 bases, with 12 bases between. In germline, CDR1 is SGHRS, CDR2 YFSETQ. The CDR3 runs 15 residues. This CDR3 is CASSLSQGRYNEQFF. The CDR3 coding sequence is TGCGCCAGCAGCTTGTCACAGGGAAGGTACAATGAGCAGTTCTTC.

The chain recombines TRBV30 with TRBJ2-7; 8 positions agree with TRBD1. There are 13 residues in the CDR3. Germline CDR1 GTSNPN, CDR2 SVGIG (reference sequence). The V segment lost 3 bases and the J segment 5 bases; nucleotides outside the gene matches: 6. The CDR3 here is CAWRTGAANEQYF. CDR3 nucleotide sequence: TGTGCCTGGAGGACAGGGGCAGCAAACGAGCAGTACTTC.

The V call is TRBV9, the J call TRBJ2-7, with TRBD2 identical over 12 bases. The CDR3 sequence is 16 residues long. V lost 3 bases and J lost 2; bases outside the gene matches: 6. Germline-derived CDR1 and CDR2 are SGDLS and YYNGEE. The CDR3 loop reads CASSARLAGDTYEQYF. In DNA form, the CDR3 reads TGTGCCAGCAGCGCGCGACTAGCGGGAGACACCTACGAGCAGTACTTC.

The count of this clone is one. The genes are TRBV27 and TRBJ2-1; 10 bases fit TRBD1. Germline V lookup: CDR1 MNHEY, CDR2 SMNVEV (reference sequence). This CDR3 has 15 amino acids. The V segment lost 7 bases and the J segment 2 bases; nucleotides outside the gene matches: 5. The CDR3 loop is CASTSGQGPYNEQFF. CDR3 coding DNA: TGTGCCAGCACCTCGGGACAGGGGCCCTACAATGAGCAGTTCTTC.

The chain is built from TRBV7-9 and TRBJ2-5; weak D call: TRBD1 (5 bases). CDR3 length: 17 amino acids. The germline V gene encodes CDR1 SEHNR and CDR2 FQNEAQ (reference sequence). Deletions cut 5 bases from V and 0 bases from J, with 19 bases between. The CDR3 loop is CASSPGRRDPYQETQYF. Written as DNA, the CDR3 is TGTGCCAGCAGCCCAGGGCGGCGAGACCCGTACCAAGAGACCCAGTACTTC.